The 9 T cell receptor beta chains listed next were all sequenced from one sample in a study of blood T cell repertoires in COVID-19. The repertoire was sequenced with immunoSEQ multiplex PCR; TCRdb's copy has only in-frame clones and lacks some. The sample holds about 230,000 clones; just over 85% are singletons and the top ten take around a tenth. The specimen sequenced was peripheral blood. The origin of the receptors is a man in his fifties or sixties with COVID-19, enrolled during active disease.

V is TRBV25-1 and J is TRBJ2-3; 8 positions agree with TRBD1. The V and J ends lost 8 bases and 2 bases, in that order; junction bases with no gene match: 6. The CDR3 covers 14 residues. Per the germline V gene, CDR1 is MGHDK and CDR2 is SYGVNS. CDR3 sequence reads: CASRGQGLTDTQYF. The CDR3 bases are TGTGCCAGCCGAGGACAGGGCCTCACAGATACGCAGTATTTT.

The sample holds one count of this clone. The chain uses TRBV28 and TRBJ2-1, with 9 bases matching TRBD2. In germline, CDR1 is MDHEN, CDR2 SYDVKM. V shed 2 bases and J 3 bases; nucleotides not matched to a gene: 8. There are 17 residues in the CDR3. The CDR3 spells CASSLGGAGGVYNEQFF. CDR3 nucleotides: TGTGCCAGCAGTTTAGGCGGGGCGGGAGGGGTCTACAATGAGCAGTTCTTC.

This clone was picked up a small number of times. J is TRBJ2-1 and V is TRBV27; perhaps TRBD1 as D (6 bases). Germline loops: CDR1 MNHEY, CDR2 SMNVEV (reference sequence). Trimming pared 5 bases from V and 8 bases from J, leaving 22 bases between. CDR3 length equals 16 residues. CDR3 residues: CASSTRTVPLGDEQFF. CDR3 in DNA: TGTGCCAGCAGTACCAGGACAGTTCCGCTAGGGGATGAGCAGTTCTTC.

The V call is TRBV6-4, the J call TRBJ1-1; tentative D call: TRBD1 (6 bases). This CDR3 has 14 residues. V dropped 6 bases and J dropped 5 bases, with 16 bases sitting between them. Germline V gives CDR1 MRHNA, CDR2 SNTAGT. The CDR3 reads CASRDNRERTEAFF. The CDR3 DNA follows: TGTGCCAGCAGGGACAACAGGGAGAGAACTGAAGCTTTCTTT.

The chain links TRBV19 to TRBJ1-6, with D possibly being TRBD1 (5 bases). Germline V lookup: CDR1 LNHDA, CDR2 SQIVND (reference sequence). The CDR3 sequence is 15 residues long. V shed 0 bases and J shed 9 bases, with 12 bases lying between them. This chain's CDR3 is CASSIEGVITSPLHF. Here the CDR3 DNA reads TGTGCCAGTAGTATAGAAGGGGTGATTACTTCACCCCTCCACTTT.

J is TRBJ2-3 and V is TRBV7-3; no firm D call. Looked up from germline, CDR1 is SGHTA and CDR2 is FQGTGA. The ends were cut back, 2 bases at V and 0 bases at J, with 9 bases in the middle. The CDR3 is 15 amino acids. The CDR3 spells CASSLLPRSTDTQYF. The CDR3 region has the DNA TGTGCCAGCAGCTTACTCCCTAGGAGCACAGATACGCAGTATTTT.

This chain links TRBV4-1 with TRBJ2-2; D might be TRBD2 (6 bases). The V end lost 4 bases, the J end lost 5 bases, and 20 bases lay between the germline ends. The CDR3 is 17 residues long. The germline gives CDR1 MGHRA, CDR2 YSYEKL. CDR3 residues: CASSLERSPSGTGELFF. CDR3 nucleotides: TGCGCCAGCAGCCTTGAGCGGAGCCCCAGCGGGACCGGGGAGCTGTTTTTT.

The chain has TRBV24-1 and TRBJ2-1, with 10 bases matching TRBD1. The germline V gene has CDR1 KGHDR and CDR2 SFDVKD. V was clipped by 3 bases and J by 5 bases; unmatched bases: 6. The CDR3 is 16 amino acids. The CDR3 spells CATSDAGTGVHNEQFF. CDR3 DNA: TGTGCCACCAGTGATGCCGGGACAGGGGTCCACAATGAGCAGTTCTTC.

The V gene is TRBV7-2, the J gene TRBJ1-1; D might be TRBD1 (5 bases). Trimming removed 5 bases at V and 5 bases at J, with 24 bases between. Germline V CDR1 and CDR2: SGHTA, FQGNSA. The CDR3 sequence is 17 residues long. This CDR3 reads CASSPPRDGTRETEAFF. CDR3 DNA: TGTGCCAGCAGCCCCCCCCGGGACGGGACTCGTGAGACTGAAGCTTTCTTT. Together with reference TRBV7-2 and TRBJ1-1, the CDR3 gives the full variable domain: GAGVSQSPSNKVTEKGKDVELRCDPISGHTALYWYRQSLGQGLEFLIYFQGNSAPDKSGLPSDRFSAERTGGSVSTLTIQRTQQEDSAVYLCASSPPRDGTRETEAFFGQGTRLTVV.